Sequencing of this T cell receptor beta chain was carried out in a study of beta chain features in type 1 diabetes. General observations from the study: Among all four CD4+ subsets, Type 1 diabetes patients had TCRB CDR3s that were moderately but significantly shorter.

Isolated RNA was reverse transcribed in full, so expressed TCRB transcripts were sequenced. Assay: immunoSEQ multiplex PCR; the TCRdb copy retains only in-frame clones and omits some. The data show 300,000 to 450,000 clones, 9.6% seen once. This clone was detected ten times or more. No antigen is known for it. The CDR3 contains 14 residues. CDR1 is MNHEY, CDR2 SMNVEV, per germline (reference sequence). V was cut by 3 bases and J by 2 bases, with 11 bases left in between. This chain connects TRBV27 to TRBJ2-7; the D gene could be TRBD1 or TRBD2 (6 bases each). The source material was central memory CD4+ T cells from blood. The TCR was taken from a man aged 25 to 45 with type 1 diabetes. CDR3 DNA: TGTGCCAGCAGTTTGGGCGGGGACACCTACGAGCAGTACTTC. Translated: CASSLGGDTYEQYF.